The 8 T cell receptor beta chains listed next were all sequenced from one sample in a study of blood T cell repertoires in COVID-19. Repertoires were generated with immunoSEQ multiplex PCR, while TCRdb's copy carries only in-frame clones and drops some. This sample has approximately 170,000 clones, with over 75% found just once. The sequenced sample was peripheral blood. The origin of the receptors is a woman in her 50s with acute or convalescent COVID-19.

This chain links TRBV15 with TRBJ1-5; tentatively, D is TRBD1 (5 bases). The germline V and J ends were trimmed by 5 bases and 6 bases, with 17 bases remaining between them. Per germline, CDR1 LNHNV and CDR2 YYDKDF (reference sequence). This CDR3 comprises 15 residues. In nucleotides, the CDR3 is TGTGCCACCAGCCCAGTAAAAGGGGCAGGTCAGCCCCAGCATTTT. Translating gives CATSPVKGAGQPQHF.

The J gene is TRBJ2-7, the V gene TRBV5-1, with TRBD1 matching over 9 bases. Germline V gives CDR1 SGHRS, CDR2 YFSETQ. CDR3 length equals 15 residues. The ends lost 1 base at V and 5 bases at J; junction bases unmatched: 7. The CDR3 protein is CASSLSGQGYDEQYF. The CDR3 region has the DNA TGCGCCAGCAGCTTGTCAGGACAGGGGTATGACGAGCAGTACTTC.

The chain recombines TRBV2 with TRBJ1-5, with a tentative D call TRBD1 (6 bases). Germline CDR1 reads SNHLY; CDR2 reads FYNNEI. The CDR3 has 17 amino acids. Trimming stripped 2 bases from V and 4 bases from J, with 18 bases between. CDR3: CASSERAGATFNQPQHF. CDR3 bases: TGTGCCAGCAGTGAAAGGGCAGGGGCCACTTTTAATCAGCCCCAGCATTTT.

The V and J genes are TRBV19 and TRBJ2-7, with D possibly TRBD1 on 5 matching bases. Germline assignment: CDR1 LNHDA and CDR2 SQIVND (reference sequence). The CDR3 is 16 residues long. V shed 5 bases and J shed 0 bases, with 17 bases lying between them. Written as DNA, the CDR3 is TGTGCCAGTAGTTCATCAACAGGTCCGAGCTCCTACGAGCAGTACTTC. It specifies CASSSSTGPSSYEQYF.

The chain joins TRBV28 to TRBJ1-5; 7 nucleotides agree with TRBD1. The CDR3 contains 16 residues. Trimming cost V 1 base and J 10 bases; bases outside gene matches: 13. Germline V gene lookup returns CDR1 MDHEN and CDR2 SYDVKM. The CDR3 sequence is CASSLSGDRQLKPQHF. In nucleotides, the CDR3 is TGTGCCAGCAGTTTATCCGGGGACAGACAGTTGAAACCCCAGCATTTT. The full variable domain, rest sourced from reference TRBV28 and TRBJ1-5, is DVKVTQSSRYLVKRTGEKVFLECVQDMDHENMFWYRQDPGLGLRLIYFSYDVKMKEKGDIPEGYSVSREKKERFSLILESASTNQTSMYLCASSLSGDRQLKPQHFGDGTRLSIL.

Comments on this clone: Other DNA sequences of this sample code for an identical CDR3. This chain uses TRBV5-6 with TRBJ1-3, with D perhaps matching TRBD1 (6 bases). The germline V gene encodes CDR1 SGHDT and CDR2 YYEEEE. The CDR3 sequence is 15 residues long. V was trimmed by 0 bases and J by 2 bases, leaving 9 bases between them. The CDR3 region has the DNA TGTGCCAGCAGCTTGGCCAGGGGAGCTGGAAACACCATATATTTT. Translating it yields CASSLARGAGNTIYF. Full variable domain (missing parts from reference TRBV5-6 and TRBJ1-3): DAGVTQSPTHLIKTRGQQVTLRCSPKSGHDTVSWYQQALGQGPQFIFQYYEEEERQRGNFPDRFSGHQFPNYSSELNVNALLLGDSALYLCASSLARGAGNTIYFGEGSWLTVV.

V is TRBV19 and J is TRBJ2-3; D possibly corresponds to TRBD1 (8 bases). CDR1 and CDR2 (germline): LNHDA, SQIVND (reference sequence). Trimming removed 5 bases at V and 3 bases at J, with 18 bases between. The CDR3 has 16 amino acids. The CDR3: CASSSQGGTGTDTQYF. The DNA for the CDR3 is TGTGCCAGTAGTTCCCAGGGGGGGACAGGAACAGATACGCAGTATTTT.

The DNA for the CDR3 is TGTGCCAGCAGTTACCGGGACAGGGCTACAGATACGCAGTATTTT. Translation: CASSYRDRATDTQYF. The genes are TRBV6-5 and TRBJ2-3; 9 nucleotides match TRBD1. Germline CDR1 is MNHEY and CDR2 is SVGAGI. Unmatched junction bases numbered 3, after V lost 2 bases and J lost 3 bases. The length of the CDR3 is 15 residues.